One sample yielded the 21 T cell receptor beta chains listed below, sequenced in a study of spatial heterogeneity in lung cancer. TCRdb passed the 5' RACE reads through MiXCR, listing each CDR3 protein once. This sample yields 30,000 to 50,000 distinct CDR3 sequences, of which roughly 5.2% are seen a single time; 9.5% to 13% belongs to the top ten. Described time point: sample taken at primary tumor resection. Sequencing was performed on whole RNA extracted from tumor and nontumor lung tissue, or from frozen PBMC, and the material was left unsorted. Material: PBMCs, obtained at surgery. The receptor set was obtained from a male donor with early-stage non-small cell lung cancer.

The V call is TRBV21-1, the J call TRBJ2-3; the D segment call TRBD2 is taken from the table without a DNA check. TRBV21-1 is flagged as a pseudogene. The CDR3 runs 14 residues. Here the CDR3 DNA reads TGTGCCAGCGGAGGCAGCGGGGTCACAGATACGCAGTATTTT. Translating it yields CASGGSGVTDTQYF.

This chain joins TRBV10-2 and TRBJ1-6; TRBD1 aligns across 8 bases. Germline V gives CDR1 WSHSY, CDR2 SAAADI. V was clipped by 5 bases and J by 10 bases; unmatched bases: 7. The CDR3 has 14 residues. The CDR3 protein is CASSSTGAASPLHF. CDR3 bases: TGCGCCAGCAGTTCGACAGGGGCGGCATCACCCCTCCACTTT.

V gene TRBV24-1 combines with J gene TRBJ1-5; the D is unclear. Deletions cut 3 bases from V and 6 bases from J, with 5 bases between. The CDR3 covers 12 residues. In germline, CDR1 is KGHDR, CDR2 SFDVKD. The CDR3 sequence: CATSDASQPQHF. CDR3 nucleotide sequence: TGTGCCACCAGTGATGCGAGTCAGCCCCAGCATTTT.

This clonotype has at least ten counts. The genes are TRBV5-1 and TRBJ2-3; 10 bases align to TRBD1. The J segment lost 2 bases and the V segment lost 2 bases, leaving 2 bases of the junction unmatched. Germline V gene data show CDR1 as SGHRS and CDR2 as YFSETQ. There are 15 residues in the CDR3. The CDR3 region has the DNA TGCGCCAGCAGCTTCAGACAGGGGGCCACAGATACGCAGTATTTT. Amino acid sequence: CASSFRQGATDTQYF. Together with reference TRBV5-1 and TRBJ2-3, the CDR3 gives the full variable domain: KAGVTQTPRYLIKTRGQQVTLSCSPISGHRSVSWYQQTPGQGLQFLFEYFSETQRNKGNFPGRFSGRQFSNSRSEMNVSTLELGDSALYLCASSFRQGATDTQYFGPGTRLTVL.

This clonotype was counted at least ten times. The V call is TRBV29-1, the J call TRBJ2-1; D may be TRBD2 (7 bases). Germline CDR1 is SQVTM and CDR2 is ANQGSEA. The CDR3 extends over 12 amino acids. The CDR3: CAGEGGDNEQFF. The CDR3 DNA sequence: TGCGCGGGGGAGGGGGGTGACAATGAGCAGTTCTTC.

This clonotype has a handful of counts. The J gene is TRBJ1-1, the V gene TRBV20-1; D unresolved. The CDR3 length is 12 residues. Germline V gene sequence: CDR1 DFQATT, CDR2 SNEGSKA (reference sequence). As DNA, the CDR3 is TGCAGAGGACTTCGGGCCACCACTGAAGCTTTCTTT. It codes for CRGLRATTEAFF.

V and J are TRBV3-1 and TRBJ1-5; no firm D call. V lost 0 bases and J lost 0, with 3 bases in between. The CDR3 is 14 amino acids. Germline CDR1 and CDR2: LGHDT and YNNKEL (reference sequence). The CDR3 sequence is CASSQEYSNQPQHF. Written as DNA, the CDR3 is TGTGCCAGCAGCCAAGAATATAGCAATCAGCCCCAGCATTTT. Full variable domain (missing parts from reference TRBV3-1 and TRBJ1-5): DTAVSQTPKYLVTQMGNDKSIKCEQNLGHDTMYWYKQDSKKFLKIMFSYNNKELIINETVPNRFSPKSPDKAHLNLHINSLELGDSAVYFCASSQEYSNQPQHFGDGTRLSIL.

This clonotype has ten or more counts. The chain recombines TRBV4-3 with TRBJ2-4; D uncertain. There are 15 residues in the CDR3. The V gene lost 3 bases and the J gene lost 3 bases, with 12 bases spanning the gap. Germline assignment: CDR1 LGHNA and CDR2 YSLEER. CDR3 sequence (DNA): TGCGCCAGCAGCCAGACCTCCTGGGACAAAAACATTCAGTACTTC. Its protein is CASSQTSWDKNIQYF.

There are many counts of this clonotype. The chain employs TRBV7-9 and TRBJ1-1, with a possible D match to TRBD1 (6 bases). V lost 1 base, J lost 5 bases, and 11 bases lay in between. From germline, CDR1 is SEHNR and CDR2 FQNEAQ (reference sequence). The CDR3 spans 14 residues. CDR3 amino acids: CASSLEGGQTEAFF. In DNA form, the CDR3 reads TGTGCCAGCAGCTTAGAGGGGGGACAAACTGAAGCTTTCTTT.

This chain links TRBV2 with TRBJ2-2; D is unresolved. This CDR3 comprises 12 residues. V gave up 8 bases and J gave up 3 bases, with 7 bases separating them. CDR1 and CDR2 from the germline V gene are SNHLY and FYNNEI. As DNA, the CDR3 is TGTGCCAGCGGGTGGCACACCGGGGAGCTGTTTTTT. Its translation is CASGWHTGELFF.

This clonotype was counted at least ten times. The chain links TRBV12-3 or TRBV12-4 to TRBJ1-5; tentative D call: TRBD1 (5 bases). Trimming removed 6 bases at V and 4 bases at J, with 13 bases between. This CDR3 has 14 amino acids. Here the CDR3 reads CASSRGHPNQPQHF. The CDR3, as DNA: TGTGCCAGCAGCCGCGGACACCCGAATCAGCCCCAGCATTTT.

This clonotype has a count of ten or more. J is TRBJ2-4 and V is TRBV6-6; D not certain. The CDR3 runs to 10 residues. V was clipped by 6 bases and J by 6 bases, with 3 bases between them. Germline CDR1 MNHNY, CDR2 SVGAGI (reference sequence). CDR3 residues: CASRRNIQYF. For the CDR3, the DNA is TGTGCCAGCAGAAGAAACATTCAGTACTTC.

This clonotype was seen many times. The rearrangement joins TRBV2 to TRBJ1-6; D is possibly TRBD1 (5 bases). The V end lost 5 bases, the J end lost 9 bases, and 17 bases lay between the germline ends. The CDR3 spans 15 residues. Germline CDR1 SNHLY, CDR2 FYNNEI. The DNA for the CDR3 is TGTGCCAGCAGTTCCGCCAGGGCGGGATCTTCACCCCTCCACTTT. Translation: CASSSARAGSSPLHF.

This clonotype was counted at least ten times. This rearrangement joins TRBV29-1 to TRBJ1-4; possible D gene TRBD1, 6 bases. The ends were cut back, 7 bases at V and 8 bases at J, with 17 bases in the middle. The CDR3 runs 13 residues. The germline CDR1 and CDR2 sequences are SQVTM and ANQGSEA. The DNA of the CDR3 is TGCAGCGCCCGGAGGGGGGGCGGCGAAAAACTGTTTTTT. This sequence encodes CSARRGGGEKLFF.

This clonotype has a count of ten or more. V is TRBV19 and J is TRBJ1-1, with D unresolved. Germline V gene sequence: CDR1 LNHDA, CDR2 SQIVND (reference sequence). V lost 7 bases to trimming and J lost 5 bases, with 11 bases between them. The CDR3 covers 12 residues. CDR3 DNA: TGTGCCAGTACCACCAGGTATACTGAAGCTTTCTTT. It translates to CASTTRYTEAFF.

The gene calls are TRBV27 and TRBJ1-6; 7 positions agree with TRBD1. V shed 5 bases and J 4 bases; nucleotides not matched to a gene: 8. CDR1 and CDR2 (germline): MNHEY, SMNVEV (reference sequence). This CDR3 contains 16 residues. For the CDR3, the DNA is TGTGCCAGCAGTGCGACAGGGACCCATTATAATTCACCCCTCCACTTT. It codes for CASSATGTHYNSPLHF.

This clonotype occurred a few times. The junction departs from germline at one end; a sequencing error may be responsible. This chain connects TRBV11-2 to TRBJ2-3; 8 bases are shared with TRBD2. Germline CDR1 is SGHAT and CDR2 is FQNNGV. This CDR3 contains 13 residues. The CDR3 DNA reads as TGTGCCAGCAGCAAGAACTTAGCGGGGTTTCCCCATTTT. Its translation is CASSKNLAGFPHF. Supplemented by reference TRBV11-2 and TRBJ2-3, the full variable domain reads EAGVAQSPRYKIIEKRQSVAFWCNPISGHATLYWYQQILGQGPKLLIQFQNNGVVDDSQLPKDRFSAERLKGVDSTLKIQPAKLEDSAVYLCASSKNLAGFPHFGPGTRLTVL.

This clonotype appeared many times. The J gene is TRBJ2-1, the V gene TRBV24-1, with TRBD2 identical over 8 bases. V shed 0 bases and J 6 bases; nucleotides not matched to a gene: 0. Germline CDR1 is KGHDR and CDR2 is SFDVKD. The CDR3 spans 14 residues. The CDR3 coding sequence is TGTGCCACCAGTGATTTGGCGGGGGGCAATGAGCAGTTCTTC. Translating it yields CATSDLAGGNEQFF.

The chain employs TRBV5-1 and TRBJ2-7; TRBD1 matches 11 bases. The CDR3 is made up of 15 amino acids. Germline assignment: CDR1 SGHRS and CDR2 YFSETQ. The V and J ends lost 4 bases and 5 bases, in that order; junction bases with no gene match: 8. CDR3 residues: CASSGGDRGYHEQYF. The CDR3 DNA reads TGCGCCAGCAGCGGTGGGGACAGGGGGTACCACGAGCAGTACTTC.

In this sample, this clonotype turned up a few times. Possible read error: a much larger clone is one base away. The genes are TRBV24-1 and TRBJ2-1, with D perhaps given as TRBD1 or TRBD2 (5 bases each). Germline lookup yields CDR1 KGHDR and CDR2 SFDVKD. This CDR3 is built from 16 residues. V shed 6 bases and J shed 7 bases, with 21 bases lying between them. CDR3 loop: CATSLGGRGCANEQFF. CDR3 sequence (DNA): TGTGCCACCAGTCTTGGGGGTAGGGGTTGTGCGAATGAGCAGTTCTTC.

The gene calls are TRBV5-4 and TRBJ2-3, with no clear D. Trimming took off 0 bases at V and 1 base at J, with 3 bases between the two ends. Germline lookup yields CDR1 SGHNT and CDR2 YYREEE (reference sequence). The CDR3 loop spans 13 amino acids. CDR3 region: CASSLDRTDTQYF. CDR3 nucleotide sequence: TGTGCCAGCAGCTTGGACCGCACAGATACGCAGTATTTT.